Detailed here is one TCR beta chain. This entry belongs to a study of control samples from healthy donors and cancer patients. The repertoire was sequenced with immunoSEQ multiplex PCR; TCRdb's copy has only in-frame clones and lacks some. The sample holds tens of thousands of clones; 85% to 90% are singletons and the top ten take around 1.3%. Sequenced input: blood. The clonotype comes from a woman in her forties or fifties in good health.

CDR3 DNA: TGCAGCGTGATGAGCGGAGTCCTCTACAATGAGCAGTTCTTC. It yields the protein CSVMSGVLYNEQFF. The genes are TRBV29-1 and TRBJ2-1; D possibly corresponds to TRBD2 (5 bases). The V end lost 6 bases, the J end lost 3 bases, and 15 bases lay between the germline ends. This CDR3 region has 14 residues. The germline V gene has CDR1 SQVTM and CDR2 ANQGSEA.